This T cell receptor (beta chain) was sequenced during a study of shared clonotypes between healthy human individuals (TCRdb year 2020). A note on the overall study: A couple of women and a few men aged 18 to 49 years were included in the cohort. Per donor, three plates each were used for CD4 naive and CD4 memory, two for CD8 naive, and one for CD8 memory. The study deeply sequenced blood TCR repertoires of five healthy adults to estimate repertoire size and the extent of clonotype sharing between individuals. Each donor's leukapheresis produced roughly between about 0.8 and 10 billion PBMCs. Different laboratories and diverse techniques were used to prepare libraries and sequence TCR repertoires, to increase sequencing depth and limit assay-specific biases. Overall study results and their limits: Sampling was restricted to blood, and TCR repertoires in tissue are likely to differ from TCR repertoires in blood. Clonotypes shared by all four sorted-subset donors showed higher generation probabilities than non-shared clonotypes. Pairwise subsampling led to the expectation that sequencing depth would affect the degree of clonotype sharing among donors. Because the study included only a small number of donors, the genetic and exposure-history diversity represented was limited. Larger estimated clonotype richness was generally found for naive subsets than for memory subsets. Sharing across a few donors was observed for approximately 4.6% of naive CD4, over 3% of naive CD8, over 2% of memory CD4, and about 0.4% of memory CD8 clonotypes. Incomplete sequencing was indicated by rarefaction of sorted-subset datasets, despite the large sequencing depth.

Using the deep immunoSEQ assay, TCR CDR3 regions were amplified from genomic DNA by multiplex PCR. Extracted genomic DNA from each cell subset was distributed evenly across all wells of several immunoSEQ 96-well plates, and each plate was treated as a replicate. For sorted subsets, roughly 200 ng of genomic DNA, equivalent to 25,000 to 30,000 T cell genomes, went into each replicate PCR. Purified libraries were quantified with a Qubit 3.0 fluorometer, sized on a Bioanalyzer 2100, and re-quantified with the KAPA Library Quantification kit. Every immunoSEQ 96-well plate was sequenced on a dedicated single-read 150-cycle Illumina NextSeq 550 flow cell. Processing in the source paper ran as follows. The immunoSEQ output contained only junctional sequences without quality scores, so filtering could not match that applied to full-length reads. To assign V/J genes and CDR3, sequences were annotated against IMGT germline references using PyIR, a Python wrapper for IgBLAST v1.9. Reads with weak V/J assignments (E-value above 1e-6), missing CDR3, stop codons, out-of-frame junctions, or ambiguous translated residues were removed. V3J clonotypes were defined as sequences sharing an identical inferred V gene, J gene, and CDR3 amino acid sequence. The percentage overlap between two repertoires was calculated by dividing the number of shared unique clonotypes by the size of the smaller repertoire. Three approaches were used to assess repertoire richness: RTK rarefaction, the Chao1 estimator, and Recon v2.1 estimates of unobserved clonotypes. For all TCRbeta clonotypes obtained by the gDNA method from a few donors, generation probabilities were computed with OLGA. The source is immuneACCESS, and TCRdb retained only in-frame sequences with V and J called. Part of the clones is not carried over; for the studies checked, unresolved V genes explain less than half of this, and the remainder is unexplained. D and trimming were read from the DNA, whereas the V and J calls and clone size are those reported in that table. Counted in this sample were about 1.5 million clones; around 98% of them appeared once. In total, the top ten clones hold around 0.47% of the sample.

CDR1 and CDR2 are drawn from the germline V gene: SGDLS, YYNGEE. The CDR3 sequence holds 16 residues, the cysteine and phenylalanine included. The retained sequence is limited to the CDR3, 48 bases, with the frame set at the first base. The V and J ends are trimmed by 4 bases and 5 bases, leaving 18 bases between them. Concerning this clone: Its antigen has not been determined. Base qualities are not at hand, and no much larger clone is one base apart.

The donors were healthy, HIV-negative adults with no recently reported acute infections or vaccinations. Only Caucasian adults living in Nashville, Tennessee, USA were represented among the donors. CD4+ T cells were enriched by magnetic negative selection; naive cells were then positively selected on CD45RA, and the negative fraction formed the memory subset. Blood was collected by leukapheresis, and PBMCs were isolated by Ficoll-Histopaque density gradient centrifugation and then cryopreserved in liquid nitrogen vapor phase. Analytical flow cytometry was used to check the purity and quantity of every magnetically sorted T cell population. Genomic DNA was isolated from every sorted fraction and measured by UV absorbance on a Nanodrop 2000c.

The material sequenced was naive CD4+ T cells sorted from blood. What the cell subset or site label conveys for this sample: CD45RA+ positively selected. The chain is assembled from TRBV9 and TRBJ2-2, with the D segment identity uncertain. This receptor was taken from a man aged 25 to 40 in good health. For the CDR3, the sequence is CASSSRTEEITGELFF. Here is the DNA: TGTGCCAGCAGCAGCCGGACGGAAGAGATTACCGGGGAGCTGTTTTTT.